Each of the 2 T cell receptor beta chains below was sequenced from the same sample in a study of OX40 agonist ivuxolimab in advanced cancers. Profiling relied on immunoSEQ multiplex PCR, and the TCRdb table lists in-frame clones only, not all of them. The sample holds tens of thousands of clones, around 82% seen once. The source material was CD4+ or CD8+ T cells sorted from blood, sampled in a trial of the OX40 agonist ivuxolimab. All receptors come from an adult with an advanced solid tumor such as melanoma, head and neck, liver or kidney cancer.

This chain links TRBV6-1 with TRBJ1-5; 9 bases are a match to TRBD1. Trimming cost V 2 bases and J 5 bases; bases outside gene matches: 1. This CDR3 is 14 amino acids long. Germline lookup yields CDR1 MNHNS and CDR2 SASEGT. The DNA of the CDR3 is TGTGCCAGCAGTGAAAGACAGGGGGATCAGCCCCAGCATTTT. Amino acids: CASSERQGDQPQHF.

The chain employs TRBV27 and TRBJ1-2; D gene unclear. Germline V lookup: CDR1 MNHEY, CDR2 SMNVEV (reference sequence). CDR3 length: 13 amino acids. Trimming took 3 bases from V and 1 from J, leaving 6 bases between them. CDR3 DNA sequence: TGTGCCAGCAGTTTCGAGGGTAACTATGGCTACACCTTC. Translation gives CASSFEGNYGYTF.